This T cell receptor beta chain was documented in a study of early T cells in non-severe SARS-CoV-2 infection. For the study at large: Sequencing used unsorted whole-blood bulk RNA, so chains lack pairing.

This clonotype has ten or more counts. Antigen: not known. CDR1 is LGHDT, CDR2 YNNKEL, per germline (reference sequence). The CDR3 length is 13 residues. Trimming left V 4 bases short and J 4 bases short, with 8 bases between. Unique molecular identifiers were added to individual cDNA molecules. TCRdb itself ran the 5' RACE reads through MiXCR, one entry per CDR3 protein. The data contain under 85,000 distinct CDR3 sequences, 11% to 15% of them singletons. General study results and limits: Sequences matched to VDJdb favored anti-spike CD8 responses, while private and CD4 specificities were missed.

The source is an adult who was a healthcare worker with PCR-confirmed SARS-CoV-2 infection or an uninfected control (not recorded which). The sequenced sample was whole blood. The genes are TRBV3-1 and TRBJ1-3, with D possibly being TRBD1 (6 bases). Here the CDR3 DNA reads TGTGCCAGCAGCCGCGGACAGGGAAACACCATATATTTT. This translates into CASSRGQGNTIYF. The variable domain in full, completed from reference TRBV3-1 and TRBJ1-3, reads DTAVSQTPKYLVTQMGNDKSIKCEQNLGHDTMYWYKQDSKKFLKIMFSYNNKELIINETVPNRFSPKSPDKAHLNLHINSLELGDSAVYFCASSRGQGNTIYFGEGSWLTVV.